This T cell receptor beta chain was captured in a study of metastatic and nonmetastatic thyroid tumors. The study's findings and limits: Across blood and tumor, TCR beta diversity in malignant thyroid tumors was reportedly significantly higher than in benign nodules.

As originally analysed: What underpinned the distant-metastasis classifier for papillary thyroid cancer was the set of CDR3 differences across clinicopathological groups. TCRdb re-analyzed the PCR reads through MiXCR. TCRdb's processing, not the authors' own work, is the source of the V and J calls. The sample lists tens of thousands of clones, more than 15% occurring once. In germline, CDR1 is MNHEY, CDR2 SMNVEV (reference sequence). V was trimmed by 6 bases and J by 7 bases, leaving 14 bases between them. The CDR3 is made up of 13 amino acids. Comments on this clone: Antigen specificity is unknown. Given a much more abundant clone one base away, this may be a read error.

Nobody among the patients had been given any treatment before thyroid surgery. This receptor was taken from a female donor with papillary thyroid cancer or a benign thyroid nodule (not recorded which). Some clones in this sample may be carry-over from other donors' samples. Sample: blood. The chain is built from TRBV27 and TRBJ2-3; TRBD2 might be the D (6 bases). This CDR3 is CASRRDLSYTQYF. CDR3 coding DNA: TGTGCCAGCAGGCGGGACCTTTCTTATACGCAGTATTTT.